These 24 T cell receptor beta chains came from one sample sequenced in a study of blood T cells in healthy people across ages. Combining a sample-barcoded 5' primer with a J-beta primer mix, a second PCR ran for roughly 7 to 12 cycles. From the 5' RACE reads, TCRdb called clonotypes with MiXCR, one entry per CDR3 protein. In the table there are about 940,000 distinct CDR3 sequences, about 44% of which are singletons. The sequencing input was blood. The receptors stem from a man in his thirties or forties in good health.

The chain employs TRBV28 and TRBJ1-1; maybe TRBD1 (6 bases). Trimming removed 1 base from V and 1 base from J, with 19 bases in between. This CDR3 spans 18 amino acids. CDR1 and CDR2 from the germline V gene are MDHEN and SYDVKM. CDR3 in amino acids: CASSLSLMGAYANTEAFF. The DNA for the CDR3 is TGTGCCAGCAGTTTATCGTTGATGGGGGCGTATGCGAACACTGAAGCTTTCTTT.

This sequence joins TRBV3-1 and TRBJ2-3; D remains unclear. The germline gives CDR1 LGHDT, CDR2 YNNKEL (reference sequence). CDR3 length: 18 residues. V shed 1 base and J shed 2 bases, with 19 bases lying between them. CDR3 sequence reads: CASSQGNVRTCATDTQYF. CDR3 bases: TGTGCCAGCAGCCAAGGGAACGTCCGAACATGCGCCACAGATACGCAGTATTTT.

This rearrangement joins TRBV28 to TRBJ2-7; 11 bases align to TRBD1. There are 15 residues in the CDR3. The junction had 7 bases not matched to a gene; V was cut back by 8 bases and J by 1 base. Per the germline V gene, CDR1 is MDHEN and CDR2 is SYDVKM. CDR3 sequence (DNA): TGTGCCAGCCTGACCGGGACAGGGGGTTCCTACGAGCAGTACTTC. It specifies CASLTGTGGSYEQYF.

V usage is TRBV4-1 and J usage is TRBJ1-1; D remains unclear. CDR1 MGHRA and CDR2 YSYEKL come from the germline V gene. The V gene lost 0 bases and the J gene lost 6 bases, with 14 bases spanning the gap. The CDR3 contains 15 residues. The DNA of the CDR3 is TGCGCCAGCAGCCAAGAGTATGGCGGTGGAGCTGAAGCTTTCTTT. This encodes CASSQEYGGGAEAFF.

Written as DNA, the CDR3 is TGTGCCAGCAGTTGGCGGACTAGCGGGGCTGAGACCCAGTACTTC. Encoded protein: CASSWRTSGAETQYF. The rearrangement links TRBV12-3 or TRBV12-4 to TRBJ2-5, with 12 bases fitting TRBD2. The CDR3 loop spans 15 amino acids. Trimming removed 4 bases from V and 5 bases from J; junction bases left unmatched: 5.

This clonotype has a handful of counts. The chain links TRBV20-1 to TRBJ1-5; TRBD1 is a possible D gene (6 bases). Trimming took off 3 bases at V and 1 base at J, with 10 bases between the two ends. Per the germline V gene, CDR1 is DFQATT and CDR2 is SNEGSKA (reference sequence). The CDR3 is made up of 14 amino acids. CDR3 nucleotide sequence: TGCAGTGCTAGTGGGGGGCAGAGCAATCAGCCCCAGCATTTT. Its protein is CSASGGQSNQPQHF.

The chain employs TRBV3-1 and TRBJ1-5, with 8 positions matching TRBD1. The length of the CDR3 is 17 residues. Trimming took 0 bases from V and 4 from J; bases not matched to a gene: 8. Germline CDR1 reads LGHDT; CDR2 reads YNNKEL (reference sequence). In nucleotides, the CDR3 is TGTGCCAGCAGCCAAGAACCCCTCGGACAGGGTAATCAGCCCCAGCATTTT. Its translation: CASSQEPLGQGNQPQHF.

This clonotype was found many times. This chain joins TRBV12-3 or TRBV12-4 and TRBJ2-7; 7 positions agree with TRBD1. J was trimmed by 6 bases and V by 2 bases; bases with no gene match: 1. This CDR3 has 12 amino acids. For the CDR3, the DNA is TGTGCCAGCAGTTTAAACAGGGGCGAGCAGTACTTC. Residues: CASSLNRGEQYF.

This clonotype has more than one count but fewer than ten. This chain's CDR3 is CAISGTGEQNIQYF. CDR3 bases: TGTGCCATCAGTGGAACAGGGGAGCAAAACATTCAGTACTTC. The rearrangement joins TRBV10-3 to TRBJ2-4, with 7 nucleotides matching TRBD1. The CDR3 sequence is 14 residues long. From germline, CDR1 is ENHRY and CDR2 SYGVKD. V lost 4 bases to trimming and J lost 5 bases; unmatched junction nucleotides: 5.

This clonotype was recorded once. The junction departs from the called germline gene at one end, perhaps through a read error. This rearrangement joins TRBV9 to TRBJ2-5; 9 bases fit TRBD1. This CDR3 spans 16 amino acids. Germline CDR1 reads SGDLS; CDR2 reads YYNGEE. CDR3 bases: TGTGCCAGCAGCGTCGCCGGGACAGGGCGCCAAGAGACCCAATACTTC. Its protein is CASSVAGTGRQETQYF.

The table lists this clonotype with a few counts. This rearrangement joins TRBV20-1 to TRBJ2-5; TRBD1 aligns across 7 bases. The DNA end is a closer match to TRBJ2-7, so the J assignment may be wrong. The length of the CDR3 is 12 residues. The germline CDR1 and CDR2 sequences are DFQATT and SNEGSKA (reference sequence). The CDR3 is CSARPDRDEQYF. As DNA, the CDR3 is TGCAGTGCTAGACCAGACAGGGACGAGCAGTACTTC.

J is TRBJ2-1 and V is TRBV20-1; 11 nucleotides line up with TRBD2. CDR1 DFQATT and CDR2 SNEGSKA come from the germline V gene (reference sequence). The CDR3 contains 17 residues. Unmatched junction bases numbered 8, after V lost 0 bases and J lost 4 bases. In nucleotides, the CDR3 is TGCAGTGCTAGAGATCGTACTAGCGGGGGTTTTTACAATGAGCAGTTCTTC. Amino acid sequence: CSARDRTSGGFYNEQFF.

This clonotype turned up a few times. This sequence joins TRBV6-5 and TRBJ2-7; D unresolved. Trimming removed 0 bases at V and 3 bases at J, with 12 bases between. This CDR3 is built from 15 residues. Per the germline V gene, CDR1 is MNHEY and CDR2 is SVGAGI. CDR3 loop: CASSYSQWVHYEQYF. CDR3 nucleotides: TGTGCCAGCAGTTACTCACAGTGGGTGCACTACGAGCAGTACTTC.

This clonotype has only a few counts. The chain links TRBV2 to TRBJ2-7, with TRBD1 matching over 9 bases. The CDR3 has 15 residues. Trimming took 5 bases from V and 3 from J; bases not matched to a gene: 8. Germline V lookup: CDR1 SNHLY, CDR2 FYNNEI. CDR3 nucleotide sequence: TGTGCCAGCAGTAACCCCGGACAGGGGCTCTACGAGCAGTACTTC. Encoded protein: CASSNPGQGLYEQYF.

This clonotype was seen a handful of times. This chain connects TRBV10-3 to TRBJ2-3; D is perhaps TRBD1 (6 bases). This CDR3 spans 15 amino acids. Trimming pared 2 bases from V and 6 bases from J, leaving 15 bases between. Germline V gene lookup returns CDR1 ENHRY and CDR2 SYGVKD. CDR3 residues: CAISEQGPSTDTQYF. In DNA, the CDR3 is TGTGCCATCAGTGAGCAGGGGCCATCCACGGATACGCAGTATTTT.

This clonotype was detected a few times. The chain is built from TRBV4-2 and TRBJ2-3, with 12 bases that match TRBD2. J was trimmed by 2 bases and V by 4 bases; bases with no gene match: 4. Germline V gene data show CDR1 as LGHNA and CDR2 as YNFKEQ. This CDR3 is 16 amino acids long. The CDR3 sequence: CASSPLAGGHTDTQYF. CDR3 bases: TGTGCCAGCAGCCCCCTAGCGGGGGGGCACACAGATACGCAGTATTTT.

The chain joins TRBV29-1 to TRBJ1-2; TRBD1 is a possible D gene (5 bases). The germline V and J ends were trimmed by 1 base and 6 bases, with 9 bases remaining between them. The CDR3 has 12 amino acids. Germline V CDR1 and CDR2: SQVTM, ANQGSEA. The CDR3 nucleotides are TGCAGCGTTGAAGGGGGCGGGGATGGCTACACCTTC. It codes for CSVEGGGDGYTF. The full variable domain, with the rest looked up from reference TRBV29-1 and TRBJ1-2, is SAVISQKPSRDICQRGTSLTIQCQVDSQVTMMFWYRQQPGQSLTLIATANQGSEATYESGFVIDKFPISRPNLTFSTLTVSNMSPEDSSIYLCSVEGGGDGYTFGSGTRLTVV.

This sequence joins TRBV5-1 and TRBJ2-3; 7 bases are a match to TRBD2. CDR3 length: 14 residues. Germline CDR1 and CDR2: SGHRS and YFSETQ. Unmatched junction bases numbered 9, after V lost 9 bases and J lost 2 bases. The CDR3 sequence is CATNSGRNTDTQYF. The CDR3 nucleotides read TGCGCCACCAACTCCGGGAGGAACACAGATACGCAGTATTTT.

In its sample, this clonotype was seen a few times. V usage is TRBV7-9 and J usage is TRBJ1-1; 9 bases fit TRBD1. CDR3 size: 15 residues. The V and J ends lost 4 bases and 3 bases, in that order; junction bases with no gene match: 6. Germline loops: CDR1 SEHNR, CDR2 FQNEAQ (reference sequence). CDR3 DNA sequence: TGTGCCAGCAGCTCACCGGGACAGGGATACACTGAAGCTTTCTTT. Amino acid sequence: CASSSPGQGYTEAFF. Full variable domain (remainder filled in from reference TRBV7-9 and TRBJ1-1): DTGVSQNPRHKITKRGQNVTFRCDPISEHNRLYWYRQTLGQGPEFLTYFQNEAQLEKSRLLSDRFSAERPKGSFSTLEIQRTEQGDSAMYLCASSSPGQGYTEAFFGQGTRLTVV.

The CDR3 here is CASSRKTGTTYNEQFF. CDR3 bases: TGTGCCAGCAGCAGAAAAACAGGGACGACCTACAATGAGCAGTTCTTC. The chain uses TRBV7-2 and TRBJ2-1; perhaps TRBD1 as D (6 bases). Trimming took 5 bases from V and 2 from J, leaving 16 bases between them. The germline CDR1 and CDR2 sequences are SGHTA and FQGNSA. This CDR3 contains 16 residues.

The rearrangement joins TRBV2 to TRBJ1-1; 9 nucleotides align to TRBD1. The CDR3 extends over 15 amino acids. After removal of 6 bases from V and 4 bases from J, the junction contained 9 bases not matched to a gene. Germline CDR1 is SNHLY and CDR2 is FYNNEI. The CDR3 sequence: CASRADRGSSTEAFF. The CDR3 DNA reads TGTGCCAGCAGAGCTGACAGGGGGTCAAGCACTGAAGCTTTCTTT.

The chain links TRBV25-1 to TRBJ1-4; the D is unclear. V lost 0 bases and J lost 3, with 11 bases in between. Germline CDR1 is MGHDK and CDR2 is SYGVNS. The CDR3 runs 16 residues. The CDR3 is CASSEYSSQPNEKLFF. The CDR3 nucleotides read TGTGCCAGCAGTGAATATAGTTCACAGCCTAATGAAAAACTGTTTTTT.

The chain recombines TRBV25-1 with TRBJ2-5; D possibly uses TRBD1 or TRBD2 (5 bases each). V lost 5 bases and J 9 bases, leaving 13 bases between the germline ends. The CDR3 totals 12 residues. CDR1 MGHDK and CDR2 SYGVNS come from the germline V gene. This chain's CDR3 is CASSTPGTPQYF. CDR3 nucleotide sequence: TGTGCCAGCAGTACTCCAGGGACCCCCCAGTACTTC. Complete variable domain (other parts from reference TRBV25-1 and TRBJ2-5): EADIYQTPRYLVIGTGKKITLECSQTMGHDKMYWYQQDPGMELHLIHYSYGVNSTEKGDLSSESTVSRIRTEHFPLTLESARPSHTSQYLCASSTPGTPQYFGPGTRLLVL.

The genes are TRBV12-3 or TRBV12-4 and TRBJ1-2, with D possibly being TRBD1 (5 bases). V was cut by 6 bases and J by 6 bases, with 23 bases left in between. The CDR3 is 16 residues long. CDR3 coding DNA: TGTGCCAGCAGCCCCGCCGAGAGGTCCAGGGCCAATGGCTACACCTTC. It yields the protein CASSPAERSRANGYTF.